This T cell receptor beta chain was sequenced for a study of glioma-infiltrating T cells. As regards this clonotype: Its antigen is not known.

Between the trimmed V and J ends, which lost 5 bases and 7 bases, there was a span of 12 bases. The CDR3 is 12 residues long. CDR1 LNHDA and CDR2 SQIVND come from the germline V gene (reference sequence). Study findings and constraints: Gliomas, especially low-grade, showed above-expected tissue-blood divergence; non-neoplastic patients showed below.

The iRepertoire nested amplicon-rescue multiplex PCR amplified TCR alpha and beta CDR3s from RNA. TCRdb re-called the multiplex PCR reads with MiXCR, one entry per CDR3 protein. The data show 90,000 or so distinct CDR3 sequences, around 42% seen once. Sequences were obtained from glioma tissue, nonneoplastic brain tissue, or PBMCs (not recorded which). This receptor was obtained from a human donor with low-grade glioma or glioblastoma, undergoing nonglioma brain surgery, or in good health (not recorded which). The chain is built from TRBV19 and TRBJ2-7, with TRBD2 as a possible D gene (6 bases). The DNA for the CDR3 is TGTGCCAGTAGTGGGGACTTCCAAGAGCAGTACTTC. It codes for CASSGDFQEQYF.